A selection of T cell receptor beta chains follows, all from one sample in a study of T cell changes during pregnancy in multiple sclerosis. The assay was immunoSEQ multiplex PCR, and TCRdb's table has in-frame clones only and misses some. The sample contains about 99,000 clones, approximately 94% of which appear only once. The input for sequencing was peripheral blood, taken after pregnancy. The receptors stem from a female donor with multiple sclerosis, enrolled in a pregnancy study. Both conserved end residues are part of each CDR3. D genes are given only for firm matches. Size is stated for part of the rows, as once, few or many counts, or as a class when the clone is expanded.

J | D | V | size | length | DNA | CDR3
TRBJ2-5 | TRBD2 | TRBV5-5 | . | 14 | TGTGCCAGCAGCTTCGGGGGGGTATCAGAGACCCAGTACTTC | CASSFGGVSETQYF
TRBJ1-1 | . | TRBV6-1 | . | 14 | TGTGCCAGCACATTAGAGGATTTGAACACTGAAGCTTTCTTT | CASTLEDLNTEAFF
TRBJ2-3 | . | TRBV7-9 | . | 14 | TGTGCCAGCAGCTCTGCGGACTACACAGATACGCAGTATTTT | CASSSADYTDTQYF
TRBJ2-1 | TRBD1 | TRBV5-1 | once | 15 | TGCGCCAGCAGCGACATGACAGGGACGTACAATGAGCAGTTCTTC | CASSDMTGTYNEQFF
TRBJ1-2 | TRBD1 | TRBV5-1 | . | 17 | TGCGCCAGCAGCGATTTGGGACAGGGTATCGGCAACTATGGCTACACCTTC | CASSDLGQGIGNYGYTF
TRBJ1-2 | TRBD1 | TRBV7-9 | . | 13 | TGTGCCAGCAGCCGAGACAGGGTAGGAGGCTACACCTTC | CASSRDRVGGYTF
TRBJ2-5 | . | TRBV6-5 | . | 15 | TGTGCCAGCAGTTATTTCGCTGGTCGGGAAGAGACCCAGTACTTC | CASSYFAGREETQYF
TRBJ2-4 | . | TRBV19 | . | 15 | TGTGCCAGTAGTAGCGGCAGAATAGCCAAAAACATTCAGTACTTC | CASSSGRIAKNIQYF
TRBJ2-2 | . | TRBV6-1 | . | 14 | TGTGCCAGCAGTGAAACAGGGAACACCGGGGAGCTGTTTTTT | CASSETGNTGELFF
TRBJ2-5 | TRBD1 | TRBV19 | . | 14 | TGTGCCAGTAGTACGGGGACAGGGTCAACGACCCAGTACTTC | CASSTGTGSTTQYF
TRBJ2-5 | . | TRBV6-6 | once | 12 | TGTGCCAGCACGTTTAAGGGGGAGACCCAGTACTTC | CASTFKGETQYF
TRBJ2-1 | TRBD1 | TRBV7-9 | . | 15 | TGTGCCAGCAGCTTAGGGGGACAGGCGTACAATGAGCAGTTCTTC | CASSLGGQAYNEQFF
TRBJ2-1 | TRBD2 | TRBV25-1 | . | 18 | TGTGCCAGCAGTTTAGGGACTAGCGGGGATAGCTCCTACAATGAGCAGTTCTTC | CASSLGTSGDSSYNEQFF
TRBJ2-1 | TRBD2 | TRBV9 | . | 16 | TGTGCCAGCAGCGCCCGAGCTAGCGGTCTGTTCAATGAGCAGTTCTTC | CASSARASGLFNEQFF
TRBJ2-1 | TRBD2 | TRBV4-1 | once | 16 | TGCGCCAGCAGCCGCCTTGGGTTAGCGGGAGGCAATGAGCAGTTCTTC | CASSRLGLAGGNEQFF
TRBJ2-3 | . | TRBV18 | . | 13 | TGTGCCAGCTCACCTCCCAACACAGATACGCAGTATTTT | CASSPPNTDTQYF
TRBJ2-1 | . | TRBV9 | . | 16 | TGTGCCAGCAGCGTAGGAGTCGCCCCGTCCTACAATGAGCAGTTCTTC | CASSVGVAPSYNEQFF
TRBJ2-7 | TRBD2 | TRBV4-2 | few | 15 | TGTGCCAGCAGCCAAGATGAGGGCGGGAGTTACGAGCAGTACTTC | CASSQDEGGSYEQYF
TRBJ1-1 | . | TRBV7-2 | . | 14 | TGTGCCAGCAGCTTAGTTTCGACAGCAAGTGAAGCTTTCTTT | CASSLVSTASEAFF
TRBJ2-3 | TRBD1 | TRBV2 | . | 14 | TGTGCCACCAGGACAGGGGGCTTCTCAGATACGCAGTATTTT | CATRTGGFSDTQYF
TRBJ1-3 | TRBD1 | TRBV11-2 | . | 16 | TGTGCCAGCAGCCCACAGACAGGGACAGCTGGAAACACCATATATTTT | CASSPQTGTAGNTIYF
TRBJ1-1 | . | TRBV5-1 | . | 17 | TGCGCCAGCAGCTTTGGTGAGGGAGGGACTGTTAACACTGAAGCTTTCTTT | CASSFGEGGTVNTEAFF
TRBJ2-5 | TRBD2 | TRBV7-2 | . | 16 | TGTGCCAGCAGCCCAGGACTAGCGGGTCCTACGGAGACCCAGTACTTC | CASSPGLAGPTETQYF
TRBJ2-1 | TRBD2 | TRBV5-1 | . | 16 | TGCGCCAGCATCGGGGTAGCGGGAGGGCCCCTCAATGAGCAGTTCTTC | CASIGVAGGPLNEQFF
TRBJ2-7 | TRBD2 | TRBV7-3 | . | 15 | TGTGCCAGCAGCTTAGGGGGCGGGGGGACCTACGAGCAGTACTTC | CASSLGGGGTYEQYF
TRBJ2-1 | TRBD2 | TRBV7-9 | . | 16 | TGTGCCAGCAGCCCACGAAGCGGGAGTGGCTACAATGAGCAGTTCTTC | CASSPRSGSGYNEQFF
TRBJ2-7 | TRBD2 | TRBV6-5 | . | 13 | TGTGCCAGCAGCGGGACTAGCGGCTCGGAGCAGTACTTC | CASSGTSGSEQYF
TRBJ2-2 | TRBD1 | TRBV7-3 | . | 16 | TGTGCCAGCAGCAACAGGGGGACTCTAAACACCGGGGAGCTGTTTTTT | CASSNRGTLNTGELFF
TRBJ2-7 | . | TRBV7-2 | . | 14 | TGTGCCAGCAGCTTAGGTAGCGTCACCTACGAGCAGTACTTC | CASSLGSVTYEQYF
TRBJ2-1 | . | TRBV30 | . | 18 | TGTGCCTGGAGAAAAAAGGTGGAGGCCTCCAATCTCTACAATGAGCAGTTCTTC | CAWRKKVEASNLYNEQFF
TRBJ2-1 | TRBD2 | TRBV11-3 | . | 16 | TGTGCCAGCAGCCGAAATTCCGGCGGGAGCCTCAATGAGCAGTTCTTC | CASSRNSGGSLNEQFF
TRBJ1-1 | TRBD1 | TRBV5-1 | . | 18 | TGCGCCAGCAGCCCACAGAGCGGGACAGGGGGCGCGAGGACTGAAGCTTTCTTT | CASSPQSGTGGARTEAFF
TRBJ1-1 | TRBD1 | TRBV13 | . | 15 | TGTGCCAGCAGCTTATTGGGACAGATAAACACTGAAGCTTTCTTT | CASSLLGQINTEAFF
TRBJ2-2 | . | TRBV29-1 | . | 12 | TGCAGCGTCGCTTGGTCAGGGGGGGAGCTGTTTTTT | CSVAWSGGELFF
TRBJ1-2 | TRBD1 | TRBV6-5 | . | 12 | TGTGCCACTGCCGGGACAGGCTATGGCTACACCTTC | CATAGTGYGYTF
TRBJ2-1 | . | TRBV19 | . | 13 | TGTGCCAGTACCCAGTCGTCATACAATGAGCAGTTCTTC | CASTQSSYNEQFF
TRBJ1-1 | . | TRBV7-9 | . | 13 | TGTGCCAGCAGCTTAGATCGGGGGTCTGAAGCTTTCTTT | CASSLDRGSEAFF
TRBJ1-2 | . | TRBV9 | . | 11 | TGTGCCAGCAGTGACAGCTATGGCTACACCTTC | CASSDSYGYTF
TRBJ2-2 | TRBD1 | TRBV9 | . | 16 | TGTGCCAGCAGCGTAGCGGACAGGGTTGTATCCGGGGAGCTGTTTTTT | CASSVADRVVSGELFF
TRBJ2-3 | TRBD2 | TRBV2 | . | 15 | TGTGCCAGCAGTGTACTAGCGGGGGGCCGGGATACGCAGTATTTT | CASSVLAGGRDTQYF
TRBJ2-4 | . | TRBV19 | . | 15 | TGTGCCAGTAGTATGGGGCTAGGGGCCAAAAACATTCAGTACTTC | CASSMGLGAKNIQYF
TRBJ2-3 | . | TRBV4-1 | . | 15 | TGCGCCAGCAGCCAGGCGGGCCTACGTGCAGATACGCAGTATTTT | CASSQAGLRADTQYF
TRBJ2-1 | TRBD2 | TRBV11-3 | . | 13 | TGTGCCAGCAGCTTTAGCGGGTATAATGAGCAGTTCTTC | CASSFSGYNEQFF
TRBJ1-1 | TRBD1 | TRBV18 | . | 14 | TGTGCCAGCTCACCATGGGACAGGGCCACTGAAGCTTTCTTT | CASSPWDRATEAFF
TRBJ1-4 | TRBD1 | TRBV5-1 | . | 14 | TGCGCCAGCAGAGAACAGGGGGCGTCTGAAAAACTGTTTTTT | CASREQGASEKLFF
TRBJ1-1 | TRBD1 | TRBV5-1 | . | 13 | TGCGCCATACATCCGGGACAGGAACCTGAAGCTTTCTTT | CAIHPGQEPEAFF
TRBJ2-3 | TRBD2 | TRBV9 | few | 16 | TGTGCCAGCAGCGGAGGGACTAGCGGGATGGTAGATACGCAGTATTTT | CASSGGTSGMVDTQYF
TRBJ2-5 | TRBD1 | TRBV27 | . | 16 | TGTGCCAGCAGTTTATATCCCCCAGGGGGCCAAGAGACCCAGTACTTC | CASSLYPPGGQETQYF
TRBJ1-1 | TRBD1 | TRBV5-4 | once | 15 | TGTGCCAGCAGGCCCGTCGGGACAGGGATAACTGAAGCTTTCTTT | CASRPVGTGITEAFF
TRBJ2-3 | TRBD2 | TRBV9 | . | 14 | TGTGCCAGCAGTGTAAGCGGGACCGCAGATACGCAGTATTTT | CASSVSGTADTQYF
TRBJ2-1 | . | TRBV7-7 | . | 13 | TGTGCCAGCAGCTTAGACTCTTTGAATGAGCAGTTCTTC | CASSLDSLNEQFF
TRBJ2-3 | TRBD2 | TRBV6-1 | . | 15 | TGTGCCAGCAGTCTTAGCGGGAGGGCCACAGATACGCAGTATTTT | CASSLSGRATDTQYF